This T cell receptor (beta chain) originates from a study of shared clonotypes between healthy human individuals. Study findings and constraints: For naive CD4 cells, 4% to 6% of clonotypes were shared across a handful of donors. Sampling was confined to blood; repertoires within tissues likely differ.

Only CD45RO-negative cells positively selected for CCR7 counted as naive CD8 cells, so terminally differentiated effector memory CD45RA+ cells were excluded. Healthy and HIV-negative, the adult donors had no recent acute infections or vaccinations. Profiling relied on immunoSEQ multiplex PCR, and the TCRdb table lists in-frame clones only, not all of them. The sample lists roughly 550,000 clones; roughly 95% were seen once. The CDR3 length is 15 residues. V trimming: 4 bases; J trimming: 5 bases; junction bases outside the gene matches: 8. The germline V gene has CDR1 LNHNV and CDR2 YYDKDF (reference sequence). Of note for this clone: Antigen specificity is unknown.

The rearrangement links TRBV15 to TRBJ2-5, with 9 bases fitting TRBD2. The sequenced sample was naive CD8+ T cells sorted from blood. This clonotype was sampled from a young woman in good health. The DNA for the CDR3 is TGTGCCACCAGCACCCGGACTAGCGCCCGGGAGACCCAGTACTTC. Its protein is CATSTRTSARETQYF.